This T cell receptor beta chain came from a study of blood T cell repertoires in COVID-19. Sequenced by immunoSEQ multiplex PCR; TCRdb stores in-frame clones only, minus some. The sample records nearly 200,000 clones, more than 70% being singletons. Living in 24 US areas, the participants were between about 18 and 100 years of age. Cohort 3 donors were reported recovered after two negative PCRs, clearance, or symptom resolution. The sequencing sample was made of PBMCs or T cells enriched from blood (not recorded which). This clonotype was obtained from a woman in her late teens or twenties who had recovered from COVID-19.

The CDR3 region has the DNA TGTGCCAGCAGAGTAGCGGGGGGCAGGGAGACCCAGTACTTC. This translates into CASRVAGGRETQYF. V gene TRBV5-4 combines with J gene TRBJ2-5; the match to TRBD2 covers 10 bases. The CDR3 length is 14 residues. Germline V gives CDR1 SGHNT, CDR2 YYREEE (reference sequence). After removal of 5 bases from V and 5 bases from J, the junction contained 6 bases not matched to a gene.